These T cell receptor beta chains were read from a single sample in a study of T-cell memory formation after mild COVID-19. Via MiXCR, TCRdb re-called the 5' RACE reads, giving one row per CDR3 protein. The sample contains just over 200,000 distinct CDR3 sequences, 9.5% of which appear only once. Source material: PBMCs or a T cell subset sorted from them (not recorded which). The receptors originated from a young man who had mild COVID-19 (a few samples of this study predate the infection). Cell type and time point are not known. Each CDR3 is given with its conserved first and last residue. The D gene is left open where the match is weak. Size tells how often a clone was seen (once, few, many) or the class of an expanded clone, and some rows leave it out.

NA	15	TRBJ1-2	TRBV18	few	CASSPEGHPAYGYTF	TGTGCCAGCTCACCAGAGGGACACCCGGCCTATGGCTACACCTTC
NA	14	TRBJ1-1	TRBV2	NA	CASRAQTLGDEAFF	TGTGCCAGCAGGGCGCAAACTCTGGGGGATGAAGCTTTCTTT
NA	15	TRBJ2-7	TRBV7-8	NA	CASSLYGDHSYEQYF	TGTGCCAGCAGCTTATACGGTGACCACTCCTACGAGCAGTACTTC
NA	14	TRBJ2-2	TRBV29-1	few	CSVVASRNTGELFF	TGCAGCGTTGTTGCATCTAGAAACACCGGGGAGCTGTTTTTT
NA	14	TRBJ2-7	TRBV6-6	few	CASTKNRDPYEQYF	TGTGCCAGCACTAAAAACAGGGACCCTTACGAGCAGTACTTC
NA	15	TRBJ2-3	TRBV5-4	many	CASSRDTTSTDTQYF	TGTGCCAGCAGCCGGGACACAACTAGCACAGATACGCAGTATTTT
NA	12	TRBJ2-7	TRBV3-1	few	CASSQDSYGQYF	TGTGCCAGCAGCCAAGACTCATACGGGCAGTACTTC
NA	12	TRBJ1-3	TRBV7-9	NA	CASSFAENTIYF	TGTGCCAGCAGCTTCGCCGAAAACACCATATATTTT
NA	14	TRBJ1-1	TRBV5-1	many	CASSLGPLNTEAFF	TGCGCCAGCAGCTTGGGACCTCTCAACACTGAAGCTTTCTTT
NA	13	TRBJ1-1	TRBV29-1	NA	CSVEVGMNTEAFF	TGCAGCGTTGAGGTAGGGATGAACACTGAAGCTTTCTTT
NA	13	TRBJ1-6	TRBV6-2/TRBV6-3	few	CASSNIQNSPLHF	TGTGCCAGCAGTAACATCCAAAATTCACCCCTCCACTTT
TRBD1	14	TRBJ2-7	TRBV20-1	few	CSAQPGQGVYEQYF	TGCAGTGCTCAACCGGGACAGGGGGTCTACGAGCAGTACTTC
TRBD2	14	TRBJ2-2	TRBV12-3/TRBV12-4	few	CASRVTSDSGELFF	TGTGCCAGCAGGGTGACTAGCGATTCCGGGGAGCTGTTTTTT
NA	15	TRBJ1-5	TRBV4-2	few	CASSQDPGINQPQHF	TGTGCCAGCAGCCAGGATCCGGGGATTAATCAGCCCCAGCATTTT
TRBD1	13	TRBJ2-1	TRBV7-7	few	CASSLTGGSEQFF	TGTGCTAGCAGCTTGACAGGGGGTAGTGAGCAGTTCTTC
NA	17	TRBJ2-3	TRBV4-1	many	CASSRGSALRKSDTQYF	TGCGCCAGCAGCCGAGGGTCTGCGTTGCGGAAGTCGGATACGCAGTATTTT
NA	15	TRBJ1-5	TRBV7-2	few	CASSLSGRGNQPQHF	TGTGCCAGCAGCTTATCAGGCAGGGGCAATCAGCCCCAGCATTTT
NA	14	TRBJ2-5	TRBV19	many	CASSIGSNRETQYF	TGTGCCAGTAGTATAGGGAGCAATAGGGAGACCCAGTACTTC
NA	14	TRBJ1-4	TRBV6-5	many	CASKSTATNEKLFF	TGTGCCAGCAAGAGTACTGCAACTAATGAAAAACTGTTTTTT
NA	14	TRBJ2-1	TRBV7-2	NA	CASSLFSGYNEQFF	TGTGCCAGCAGCTTATTTTCGGGATACAATGAGCAGTTCTTC
NA	14	TRBJ2-1	TRBV3-2	NA	CASSQGWINNEQFF	TGTGCCAGCAGCCAAGGATGGATCAACAATGAGCAGTTCTTC
TRBD2	14	TRBJ2-3	TRBV3-1	few	CASGLTSGADTQYF	TGTGCCAGCGGTTTGACTAGCGGTGCAGATACGCAGTATTTT
TRBD1	15	TRBJ1-1	TRBV20-1	few	CSARDPGTGGMEAFF	TGCAGTGCTAGAGATCCCGGGACAGGGGGCATGGAAGCTTTCTTT
TRBD1	16	TRBJ2-1	TRBV6-2/TRBV6-3	NA	CASSDWTGRSYNEQFF	TGTGCCAGCAGTGACTGGACAGGGCGCTCCTACAATGAGCAGTTCTTC
TRBD2	13	TRBJ2-5	TRBV6-1	NA	CASRPGGQETQYF	TGTGCCAGCAGGCCGGGGGGGCAGGAGACCCAGTACTTC
TRBD2	17	TRBJ2-6	TRBV18	NA	CASSPRGGNSGANVLTF	TGTGCCAGCTCACCACGCGGGGGGAACTCTGGGGCCAACGTCCTGACTTTC
NA	17	TRBJ2-6	TRBV2	few	CASSPPTFRSGANVLTF	TGTGCCAGCAGCCCACCGACATTTCGCTCTGGGGCCAACGTCCTGACTTTC
NA	13	TRBJ2-3	TRBV7-2	few	CASRTTGTDTQYF	TGTGCCAGCAGGACAACAGGGACAGATACGCAGTATTTT
NA	14	TRBJ2-5	TRBV15	NA	CATSPRITQETQYF	TGTGCCACCTCGCCGCGCATCACTCAAGAGACCCAGTACTTC
NA	13	TRBJ1-2	TRBV29-1	NA	CSVLLHNREGYTF	TGCAGCGTTCTGTTACACAACAGGGAAGGCTACACCTTC
TRBD1	12	TRBJ1-5	TRBV24-1	NA	CATSDPGTGLHF	TGTGCCACCAGTGATCCGGGGACAGGGCTGCATTTT
NA	14	TRBJ1-1	TRBV18	NA	CASSPLAGNTEAFF	TGTGCCAGCTCACCACTCGCAGGGAACACTGAAGCTTTCTTT
NA	16	TRBJ1-2	TRBV28	few	CASSWGAFNLNYGYTF	TGTGCCAGCAGTTGGGGGGCGTTTAATTTAAACTATGGCTACACCTTC
TRBD2	16	TRBJ2-3	TRBV5-1	NA	CASSQRPGLGTDTQYF	TGCGCCAGCAGCCAACGTCCGGGACTAGGCACAGATACGCAGTATTTT
TRBD1	14	TRBJ2-7	TRBV19	NA	CASSPRDRNYEQYF	TGTGCCAGTAGCCCCCGGGACAGAAACTACGAGCAGTACTTC
NA	15	TRBJ1-6	TRBV5-1	many	CASSLSSGNNSPLHF	TGCGCCAGCAGCCTGAGCTCAGGGAATAATTCACCCCTCCACTTT
NA	11	TRBJ1-1	TRBV29-1	NA	CSVRQFPEAFF	TGCAGCGTAAGACAGTTCCCTGAAGCTTTCTTT
TRBD1	14	TRBJ2-7	TRBV12-3/TRBV12-4	many	CASSSGQGEGEQYF	TGTGCCAGCAGTTCCGGACAGGGCGAGGGCGAGCAGTACTTC
NA	13	TRBJ1-6	TRBV12-3/TRBV12-4	NA	CASNLSRNSPLHF	TGTGCCAGCAACCTGAGCCGGAATTCACCCCTCCACTTT
TRBD2	16	TRBJ2-5	TRBV6-5	many	CASSYGASGGQETQYF	TGTGCCAGCAGTTATGGGGCTAGCGGGGGGCAAGAGACCCAGTACTTC
TRBD1	16	TRBJ1-1	TRBV5-1	NA	CASSFGGQGLNTEAFF	TGCGCCAGCAGCTTCGGCGGACAGGGGTTAAACACTGAAGCTTTCTTT